These 15 T cell receptor beta chains share one sample of origin, sequenced in a study of cytomegalovirus exposure and HLA in healthy donors. The PCR employed 60 Vbeta primers together with 13 Jbeta primers. Only in-frame clones appear in the TCRdb table, and some are missing; sequencing was by immunoSEQ multiplex PCR. The sample lists some 180,000 clones; 76% were seen once. The sequenced sample was PBMCs. The receptors originated from a woman in her thirties in good health and CMV-seropositive.

The V gene is TRBV19, the J gene TRBJ2-3; TRBD2 is a possible D gene (6 bases). Germline lookup yields CDR1 LNHDA and CDR2 SQIVND (reference sequence). The V gene lost 3 bases and the J gene lost 1 base, with 8 bases spanning the gap. The CDR3 is 14 amino acids. The CDR3: CASSMREGTDTQYF. The CDR3 DNA is TGTGCCAGTAGTATGAGGGAGGGCACAGATACGCAGTATTTT. Based on the CDR3 plus reference TRBV19 and TRBJ2-3, the full variable domain is DGGITQSPKYLFRKEGQNVTLSCEQNLNHDAMYWYRQDPGQGLRLIYYSQIVNDFQKGDIAEGYSVSREKKESFPLTVTSAQKNPTAFYLCASSMREGTDTQYFGPGTRLTVL.

This clone was seen just once. The chain carries TRBV4-1 and TRBJ2-1, with D possibly matching TRBD1 (6 bases). V gave up 4 bases and J gave up 0 bases, with 10 bases separating them. The CDR3 sequence is 15 residues long. Germline V lookup: CDR1 MGHRA, CDR2 YSYEKL. CDR3 in DNA: TGCGCCAGCAGCCCGAGGGGGAGCTCCTACAATGAGCAGTTCTTC. Its translation: CASSPRGSSYNEQFF.

The V and J genes are TRBV4-3 and TRBJ1-3, with a weak D call TRBD1 (5 bases). V gave up 0 bases and J gave up 5 bases, with 17 bases separating them. The germline V gene has CDR1 LGHNA and CDR2 YSLEER. CDR3 length: 17 residues. In DNA, the CDR3 is TGCGCCAGCAGCCAAGATACGGGCAGGGTTCTACGAAACACCATATATTTT. Protein product: CASSQDTGRVLRNTIYF.

The chain carries TRBV2 and TRBJ1-5; 7 bases match TRBD1. The CDR3 consists of 14 residues. V dropped 1 base and J dropped 6; count of bases not matched to a gene: 3. Per the germline V gene, CDR1 is SNHLY and CDR2 is FYNNEI. CDR3 DNA: TGTGCCAGCAGTGAAGGAGGGGGCAGTCAGCCCCAGCATTTT. Translating it yields CASSEGGGSQPQHF.

The V call is TRBV11-2, the J call TRBJ1-1, with TRBD1 identical over 10 bases. The V gene's germline CDR1 is SGHAT and CDR2 FQNNGV. The CDR3 spans 13 residues. J lost 7 bases, V lost 5 bases, and 4 bases had no gene match. CDR3 sequence reads: CASSPGQGLEAFF. The CDR3 nucleotides read TGTGCCAGCAGCCCGGGACAGGGGCTTGAAGCTTTCTTT. The whole variable domain, filled in from reference TRBV11-2 and TRBJ1-1, reads EAGVAQSPRYKIIEKRQSVAFWCNPISGHATLYWYQQILGQGPKLLIQFQNNGVVDDSQLPKDRFSAERLKGVDSTLKIQPAKLEDSAVYLCASSPGQGLEAFFGQGTRLTVV.

CDR3 region: CASSSLRQGVTQYF. DNA for the CDR3: TGTGCCAGCAGCTCCCTCAGGCAGGGTGTGACCCAGTACTTC. The chain combines TRBV7-9 with TRBJ2-5, with a weak D call TRBD1 (5 bases). The CDR3 is 14 amino acids. The V gene's germline CDR1 is SEHNR and CDR2 FQNEAQ (reference sequence). The ends were cut back, 4 bases at V and 7 bases at J, with 16 bases in the middle.

This sequence joins TRBV7-9 and TRBJ1-2, with TRBD1 matching 7 bases. Germline assignment: CDR1 SEHNR and CDR2 FQNEAQ (reference sequence). The CDR3 totals 14 residues. The junction had 5 bases not matched to a gene; V was cut back by 1 base and J by 6 bases. The CDR3 reads CASSLGAGGDGYTF. The CDR3 DNA follows: TGTGCCAGCAGCTTAGGAGCAGGGGGAGATGGCTACACCTTC.

This clone was seen only once. V is TRBV7-8 and J is TRBJ1-1; perhaps TRBD1 as D (6 bases). Trimming removed 5 bases at V and 0 bases at J, with 13 bases between. Germline V CDR1 and CDR2: SGHVS, FQNEAQ. This CDR3 has 15 amino acids. CDR3 amino acids: CASSPRGALNTEAFF. CDR3 bases: TGTGCCAGCAGCCCCCGGGGGGCACTGAACACTGAAGCTTTCTTT.

The genes are TRBV6-5 and TRBJ1-4; no clear D. The CDR3 extends over 14 amino acids. V lost 1 base and J 12 bases, leaving 15 bases between the germline ends. CDR1 is MNHEY, CDR2 SVGAGI, per germline. CDR3 region: CASSYLTGQGQLFF. DNA of the CDR3: TGTGCCAGCAGTTACTTGACTGGCCAAGGCCAACTGTTTTTT.

This chain uses TRBV28 with TRBJ1-2; D remains unclear. With 10 bases removed from V and 9 bases from J, the gap between germline ends came to 15 bases. Germline V lookup: CDR1 MDHEN, CDR2 SYDVKM. The CDR3 sequence is 11 residues long. The CDR3 coding sequence is TGTGCCACCGAGGATTGGTTTCGCTACACCTTC. Residues: CATEDWFRYTF.

This chain links TRBV27 with TRBJ2-5; D might be TRBD2 (7 bases). The length of the CDR3 is 15 residues. Trimming removed 0 bases from V and 2 bases from J, with 10 bases in between. Germline V gene data show CDR1 as MNHEY and CDR2 as SMNVEV (reference sequence). DNA for the CDR3: TGTGCCAGCAGTTTATCGAGGGGGGGGCAAGAGACCCAGTACTTC. Translating it yields CASSLSRGGQETQYF.

The rearrangement uses TRBV7-4 and TRBJ2-7, with D unclear. Germline V CDR1 and CDR2: SGHVT, SQSDAQ. This CDR3 is 14 amino acids long. Trimming removed 1 base from V and 0 bases from J, with 7 bases in between. CDR3 sequence (DNA): TGTGCCAGCAGCTTAGGTGGCGGCTCCTACGAGCAGTACTTC. Translated: CASSLGGGSYEQYF.

The chain recombines TRBV7-9 with TRBJ2-5, with D possibly being TRBD1 (5 bases). Germline CDR1 is SEHNR and CDR2 is FQNEAQ (reference sequence). Deletions cut 2 bases from V and 3 bases from J, with 13 bases between. The CDR3 contains 15 residues. CDR3 sequence: CASSLSKQEKETQYF. The CDR3 DNA is TGTGCCAGCAGCTTATCCAAACAGGAGAAAGAGACCCAGTACTTC.

CDR3 sequence: CASSQLAGASSYEQYF. CDR3 DNA: TGCGCCAGCAGCCAGTTAGCGGGGGCCAGCTCCTACGAGCAGTACTTC. The rearrangement uses TRBV4-3 and TRBJ2-7, with TRBD2 matching over 9 bases. Germline lookup yields CDR1 LGHNA and CDR2 YSLEER. The CDR3 is 16 amino acids. The V gene end was trimmed by 3 bases and the J gene end by 0 bases; junction bases not matched to a gene: 6.

The V and J genes are TRBV18 and TRBJ1-4; no clear D gene. Looked up from germline, CDR1 is KGHSH and CDR2 is LQKENI. The CDR3 spans 17 residues. Trimming removed 3 bases from V and 8 bases from J, with 22 bases in between. The CDR3: CASSPYTIAGAGEKLFF. The DNA of the CDR3 is TGTGCCAGCTCACCTTATACCATTGCAGGAGCGGGAGAAAAACTGTTTTTT.